These T cell receptor beta chains were read from a single sample in a study of blood T cell repertoires in COVID-19. Method: immunoSEQ multiplex PCR; TCRdb's copy keeps in-frame clones and lacks some. The sample has about 190,000 clones; over 80% are singletons. Sequencing was performed on peripheral blood. The receptors stem from a middle-aged woman with acute or convalescent COVID-19. Both conserved end residues are trimmed from each CDR3.

v_call: TRBV13; j_call: TRBJ2-2; cdr3_length: 12; cdr3_aa: ASSRRRSAGELF
v_call: TRBV5-1; j_call: TRBJ2-5; cdr3_length: 14; cdr3_aa: ASSLDGTGGGETQY
v_call: TRBV30; j_call: TRBJ2-7; cdr3_length: 11; cdr3_aa: AWSRGGSYEQY
v_call: TRBV10-2; j_call: TRBJ2-7; cdr3_length: 10; cdr3_aa: ASSEPQGRTH
v_call: TRBV2; j_call: TRBJ2-5; cdr3_length: 15; cdr3_aa: ASSIGESGGHRETQY
v_call: TRBV24-1; j_call: TRBJ1-1; cdr3_length: 12; cdr3_aa: ATSGQGLNTEAF
v_call: TRBV29-1; j_call: TRBJ2-5; cdr3_length: 11; cdr3_aa: SATGTTQETQY
v_call: TRBV19; j_call: TRBJ1-2; cdr3_length: 13; cdr3_aa: ASSIPGQGRPGYT
v_call: TRBV19; j_call: TRBJ2-1; cdr3_length: 12; cdr3_aa: ASSIDLEEMEQF
v_call: TRBV19; j_call: TRBJ1-5; cdr3_length: 13; cdr3_aa: ASRDRPYSNQPQH
v_call: TRBV28; j_call: TRBJ2-3; cdr3_length: 12; cdr3_aa: ASSFTQGADTQY
v_call: TRBV20-1; j_call: TRBJ2-7; cdr3_length: 9; cdr3_aa: SAEEVPEQY
v_call: TRBV3-1/TRBV3-2; j_call: TRBJ2-7; cdr3_length: 12; cdr3_aa: ASSRIPGGGEQY
v_call: TRBV28; j_call: TRBJ1-5; cdr3_length: 14; cdr3_aa: ASSFPARDGNQPQH
v_call: TRBV6-1; j_call: TRBJ1-5; cdr3_length: 13; cdr3_aa: ASSERRVGPQPQH
v_call: TRBV7-3; j_call: TRBJ1-1; cdr3_length: 13; cdr3_aa: ASSPHGPGDTEAF
v_call: TRBV30; j_call: TRBJ1-2; cdr3_length: 11; cdr3_aa: ARTEGFLSGYT
v_call: TRBV7-3; j_call: TRBJ1-2; cdr3_length: 12; cdr3_aa: ASSPDRGQRGYT
v_call: TRBV6-5; j_call: TRBJ1-6; cdr3_length: 13; cdr3_aa: ASSRQGRGYSPLH
v_call: TRBV7-9; j_call: TRBJ2-1; cdr3_length: 13; cdr3_aa: ASSLPGQGHNEQF
v_call: TRBV5-4; j_call: TRBJ2-3; cdr3_length: 11; cdr3_aa: ASSLAGSDTQY
v_call: TRBV28; j_call: TRBJ1-1; cdr3_length: 11; cdr3_aa: ASSFRGVTEAF
v_call: TRBV10-2; j_call: TRBJ2-7; cdr3_length: 12; cdr3_aa: ASSRGQGAFEQY
v_call: TRBV7-9; j_call: TRBJ2-7; cdr3_length: 11; cdr3_aa: ASSLLGSDEQY
v_call: TRBV19; j_call: TRBJ1-2; cdr3_length: 12; cdr3_aa: ASSITGWNYGYT
v_call: TRBV5-1; j_call: TRBJ1-1; cdr3_length: 12; cdr3_aa: ASSLLQGVPEAF
v_call: TRBV5-4; j_call: TRBJ2-7; cdr3_length: 14; cdr3_aa: ASSLGGTSGSYEQY
v_call: TRBV5-1; j_call: TRBJ2-7; cdr3_length: 10; cdr3_aa: ASSLYGYEQY
v_call: TRBV5-1; j_call: TRBJ2-7; cdr3_length: 15; cdr3_aa: ASSLADPVTSGYEQY
v_call: TRBV23-1; j_call: TRBJ2-2; cdr3_length: 16; cdr3_aa: ASSQSVWDSRKGGELF
v_call: TRBV3-1/TRBV3-2; j_call: TRBJ1-1; cdr3_length: 10; cdr3_aa: ASSLRGGEAF
v_call: TRBV6-4; j_call: TRBJ2-3; cdr3_length: 13; cdr3_aa: ASRGLAGSTDTQY
v_call: TRBV6-2/TRBV6-3; j_call: TRBJ2-1; cdr3_length: 11; cdr3_aa: ASSSSLYNEQF
v_call: TRBV28; j_call: TRBJ2-7; cdr3_length: 12; cdr3_aa: ASSSPGLEVEQY
v_call: TRBV29-1; j_call: TRBJ1-2; cdr3_length: 13; cdr3_aa: SALGAGGDHYGYT
v_call: TRBV28; j_call: TRBJ1-2; cdr3_length: 12; cdr3_aa: ASSLAAELYGYT
v_call: TRBV28; j_call: TRBJ1-4; cdr3_length: 11; cdr3_aa: ASSSGGGEKLF
v_call: TRBV2; j_call: TRBJ2-5; cdr3_length: 14; cdr3_aa: ASSPLLAGGQETQY
v_call: TRBV19; j_call: TRBJ2-2; cdr3_length: 10; cdr3_aa: ASRGTTGELF
v_call: TRBV5-1; j_call: TRBJ1-1; cdr3_length: 10; cdr3_aa: ASSLEQGIAF
v_call: TRBV10-2; j_call: TRBJ2-1; cdr3_length: 13; cdr3_aa: ASSLRLAGYNEQF
v_call: TRBV25-1; j_call: TRBJ2-3; cdr3_length: 12; cdr3_aa: ASQGTLSTDTQY
v_call: TRBV5-1; j_call: TRBJ1-3; cdr3_length: 13; cdr3_aa: ASSIGQGHGNTIY
v_call: TRBV18; j_call: TRBJ2-7; cdr3_length: 11; cdr3_aa: ASSPQGVPEQY
v_call: TRBV27; j_call: TRBJ1-5; cdr3_length: 11; cdr3_aa: ASSFSPYQPQH
v_call: TRBV30; j_call: TRBJ1-2; cdr3_length: 16; cdr3_aa: AWSVYRSGTGVNYGYT
v_call: TRBV2; j_call: TRBJ2-1; cdr3_length: 13; cdr3_aa: ASGELAGGPNEQF
v_call: TRBV9; j_call: TRBJ1-1; cdr3_length: 9; cdr3_aa: ASTQVTEAF
v_call: TRBV4-2; j_call: TRBJ1-2; cdr3_length: 13; cdr3_aa: ASSQPDRGGYGYT
v_call: TRBV7-9; j_call: TRBJ1-4; cdr3_length: 14; cdr3_aa: ASSTDHRGRDEKLF
v_call: TRBV15; j_call: TRBJ2-7; cdr3_length: 14; cdr3_aa: ATSRGASGGSYEQY
v_call: TRBV4-1; j_call: TRBJ2-3; cdr3_length: 16; cdr3_aa: ASSQVSGRRHKEDTQY